This paragraph covers one T cell receptor beta chain sequence. CDR3 length: 14 amino acids. The V gene's germline CDR1 is MDHEN and CDR2 SYDVKM. Trimming took 6 bases from V and 0 from J, leaving 11 bases between them. Assay: immunoSEQ multiplex PCR; the TCRdb copy retains only in-frame clones and omits some. The sample holds about 73,000 clones, just over 90% seen once. The sample belongs to a study of T cell changes during pregnancy in multiple sclerosis. The sequencing used peripheral blood, collected in the second trimester of pregnancy. The chain links TRBV28 to TRBJ2-5; perhaps TRBD1 as D (6 bases). This TCR came from a female donor in good health, enrolled as a control in a pregnancy study. CDR3 sequence reads: CASRLRGYQETQYF. CDR3 coding DNA: TGTGCCAGCAGATTGAGGGGGTACCAAGAGACCCAGTACTTC.